These 6 T cell receptor beta chains share one sample of origin, sequenced in a study of cytomegalovirus exposure and HLA in healthy donors. In the PCR, 60 Vbeta and 13 Jbeta primers were used. The assay was immunoSEQ multiplex PCR, and TCRdb's table has in-frame clones only and misses some. The sample includes around 140,000 clones, about 10% seen only once; the top ten take 6.5% to 8.5%. Sequencing was carried out using PBMCs. The receptors shown here come from a woman aged 40 to 50 in good health and CMV-seropositive.

This clone has more than one count but fewer than ten. The chain joins TRBV18 to TRBJ2-1, with 11 nucleotides matching TRBD2. The germline V gene encodes CDR1 KGHSH and CDR2 LQKENI. The CDR3 is 16 amino acids. Trimming removed 3 bases from V and 2 bases from J; junction bases left unmatched: 3. DNA of the CDR3: TGTGCCAGCTCACCGCCTAGCGGGGGGACCTACAATGAGCAGTTCTTC. It yields the protein CASSPPSGGTYNEQFF.

The chain joins TRBV5-4 to TRBJ1-6, with a tentative D call TRBD1 (6 bases). Germline V gene data show CDR1 as SGHNT and CDR2 as YYREEE (reference sequence). CDR3 length: 16 residues. The V end was cut by 4 bases, the J end by 5 bases, with 16 bases between. CDR3 loop: CASSRTGGYHNSPLHF. CDR3 DNA: TGTGCCAGCAGCCGGACGGGGGGCTACCATAATTCACCCCTCCACTTT.

This rearrangement joins TRBV5-6 to TRBJ2-1; D might be TRBD2 (7 bases). CDR3 length equals 15 residues. Germline V gene sequence: CDR1 SGHDT, CDR2 YYEEEE. V lost 4 bases to trimming and J lost 3 bases, with 14 bases between them. The CDR3 loop is CASSTQGGIYNEQFF. As DNA, the CDR3 is TGTGCCAGCAGCACACAGGGAGGGATCTACAATGAGCAGTTCTTC.

Only a few counts were recorded for this clone. V gene TRBV5-6 combines with J gene TRBJ1-5; D unresolved. The CDR3 has 16 residues. Germline V CDR1 and CDR2: SGHDT, YYEEEE. V was pared by 2 bases and J by 3 bases, with 15 bases between. The CDR3 here is CASSLGTRGHNQPQHF. The CDR3 nucleotides are TGTGCCAGCAGCTTAGGAACCAGAGGTCACAATCAGCCCCAGCATTTT.

There are a few counts of this clone. The V gene is TRBV10-2, the J gene TRBJ2-7; tentatively, D is TRBD1 (6 bases). V dropped 10 bases and J dropped 0 bases, with 10 bases sitting between them. This CDR3 is 12 amino acids long. The germline CDR1 and CDR2 sequences are WSHSY and SAAADI. CDR3 DNA: TGCGCCACCTGGACAGCCTCCTACGAGCAGTACTTC. Its translation: CATWTASYEQYF.

In this sample, this clone turned up a few times. The V call is TRBV7-9, the J call TRBJ2-3; D not certain. The CDR3 runs 12 residues. V was shortened by 1 base and J by 4 bases, with 3 bases between the two germline ends. Germline assignment: CDR1 SEHNR and CDR2 FQNEAQ (reference sequence). The DNA for the CDR3 is TGTGCCAGCAGCTTAGGGCCAGATACGCAGTATTTT. It codes for CASSLGPDTQYF. Looking up the rest from reference TRBV7-9 and TRBJ2-3 gives the full variable domain: DTGVSQNPRHKITKRGQNVTFRCDPISEHNRLYWYRQTLGQGPEFLTYFQNEAQLEKSRLLSDRFSAERPKGSFSTLEIQRTEQGDSAMYLCASSLGPDTQYFGPGTRLTVL.